The present TCR beta chain was sequenced within a study of lymphopenia after photon versus proton radiotherapy. General study results and limits: After lymphocyte nadir, photon-treated repertoires showed oligoclonal expansion, especially CD8+ Temra.

The V gene's germline CDR1 is SGHTA and CDR2 FQGTGA. The CDR3 sequence is 13 residues long. Between the trimmed V and J ends, which lost 3 bases and 1 base, there was a span of 5 bases. Worth noting for this clone: Its antigen is currently unknown.

The repertoire was sequenced with immunoSEQ multiplex PCR; TCRdb's copy has only in-frame clones and lacks some. The repertoire includes 37,000 or so clones, 86% of them detected once, and 9% to 12% sits in the top ten. The chain is built from TRBV7-3 and TRBJ2-3, with D uncertain. This clonotype was obtained from a woman aged 70-85 years with pancreatic cancer. Some clones in this sample may be carry-over from other donors' samples. The specimen was peripheral blood, collected from a patient treated with proton-based radiotherapy. In nucleotides, the CDR3 is TGTGCCAGCAGCTTGATCGGCACAGATACGCAGTATTTT. Translating it yields CASSLIGTDTQYF.